A single sample gave rise to the 2 T cell receptor beta chains below, sequenced in a study of vaccination effects on CD4 cells after COVID-19. For these receptors, no antigen is known. Measured with immunoSEQ multiplex PCR; TCRdb has only the in-frame clones, and not every one. The data hold 55,000 or so clones, with approximately 73% observed a single time. The ViraFEST assay expanded antigen-specific CD4+ T cells with viral peptide pools before sequencing. Isolation of CD4+ T cells took place after less than 12 days of culture. SARS-CoV-2 infection was confirmed by PCR in the person between March and December 2020. Sequencing used CD4+ T cells from PBMCs cultured with HIV peptides, obtained before COVID-19 vaccination. Subset specified: HIV-1 Nef peptide pool negative control/reference culture. The source is a human donor who had a prior SARS-CoV-2 infection.

The chain employs TRBV4-3 and TRBJ2-3; D not certain. Trimming removed 0 bases from V and 6 bases from J, with 13 bases in between. Germline lookup yields CDR1 LGHNA and CDR2 YSLEER. The CDR3 has 15 amino acids. CDR3 residues: CASSQDYDIGDTQYF. The CDR3, as DNA: TGCGCCAGCAGCCAAGATTATGACATCGGCGATACGCAGTATTTT.

Here the CDR3 DNA reads TGTGCCAGCAGCTACCAAGGCCGCCAAGAGACCCAGTACTTC. Protein product: CASSYQGRQETQYF. The chain has TRBV7-2 and TRBJ2-5; D is uncertain. Per the germline V gene, CDR1 is SGHTA and CDR2 is FQGNSA. Trimming removed 4 bases from V and 1 base from J, with 10 bases in between. CDR3 length: 14 amino acids.